This T cell receptor (beta chain) was found in a study of graft-versus-host responses after intestinal transplantation. Germline V gene sequence: CDR1 MDHEN, CDR2 SYDVKM. The CDR3 is 15 amino acids. V shed 3 bases and J 2 bases; nucleotides not matched to a gene: 4. The table came from immunoSEQ multiplex PCR; TCRdb's copy has only in-frame clones and leaves some out. The sample lists over 8,500 clones, about 95% seen once, with under 20% in the top ten. The chain employs TRBV28 and TRBJ2-7; 10 nucleotides line up with TRBD2. This specimen was bone marrow, taken about 520 days after intestinal transplantation. The TCR sequence derives from a human patient who received an intestinal transplant, so some T cells may come from the graft donor. CDR3 residues: CASSLSSGRAYEQYF. CDR3 DNA: TGTGCCAGCAGTTTGTCTAGCGGGAGAGCCTACGAGCAGTACTTC. Based on the CDR3 plus reference TRBV28 and TRBJ2-7, the full variable domain is DVKVTQSSRYLVKRTGEKVFLECVQDMDHENMFWYRQDPGLGLRLIYFSYDVKMKEKGDIPEGYSVSREKKERFSLILESASTNQTSMYLCASSLSSGRAYEQYFGPGTRLTVT.